A selection of T cell receptor beta chains follows, all from one sample in a study of long-term antiretroviral therapy in people with HIV. Some clones are missing from TCRdb's copy, which holds only in-frame ones; the method was immunoSEQ multiplex PCR. The sample includes fewer than 25,000 clones, roughly 75% of them seen just once. The input for sequencing was unsorted PBMCs, taken 2.9 years after starting antiretroviral therapy. The receptor source for this set is a woman aged 30 to 39 with HIV. Both conserved end residues are trimmed from each CDR3. Only part of the rows carry a size: once, few, many, or a class if the clone is expanded.

NA | TRBJ1-4 | TRBV6-5 | ASSYSSRPNEKLF
NA | TRBJ2-3 | TRBV29-1 | SVDEGVYSTDTQY
NA | TRBJ1-1 | TRBV9 | ASSLSLGGYTEAF
once | TRBJ2-5 | TRBV18 | ASSPDRNQETQY
NA | TRBJ1-3 | TRBV14 | ASSQVGDGTLGNTIY
NA | TRBJ1-2 | TRBV6-1 | ASSEGGNLFGYT
few | TRBJ1-2 | TRBV6-1 | ASSESGRGYT
NA | TRBJ2-1 | TRBV11-2 | ASSLLAGGYNNEQF
NA | TRBJ2-7 | TRBV10-2 | ASSEWDRPYEQY
NA | TRBJ1-1 | TRBV6-7 | ASIRPAHYPAGAF
NA | TRBJ1-2 | TRBV19 | ASSTAGPIYGYT
NA | TRBJ1-2 | TRBV6-5 | ASSYRGGEANYGYT
NA | TRBJ2-2 | TRBV11-3 | ASSFGGVRGELF
NA | TRBJ1-2 | TRBV5-4 | ASSLAGTGYGYT
NA | TRBJ2-5 | TRBV19 | ASSIIGGWETQY
NA | TRBJ2-3 | TRBV29-1 | SVRGGLSTDTQY
NA | TRBJ2-7 | TRBV10-3 | AIRKDSFNEQY
NA | TRBJ1-2 | TRBV30 | ARISRDWSNYGYT